This T cell receptor (beta chain) was found in a study of T cells after yellow fever vaccination. TCRdb re-called the 5' RACE reads through MiXCR, storing one row per CDR3 protein. This table holds roughly 320,000 distinct CDR3 sequences, roughly a tenth found once. Trimming left V 5 bases short and J 7 bases short, with 20 bases between. Germline-derived CDR1 and CDR2 are MNHNY and SVGAGI (reference sequence). CDR3 size: 15 residues. Sequencing was performed on CD4+ T cells sorted from PBMCs, taken 45 days after the yellow fever booster vaccination. This clonotype originated in a man between 18 and 29 years old who received the YFV17D yellow fever vaccine. The chain is built from TRBV6-6 and TRBJ1-2; D might be TRBD1 (5 bases). The CDR3 loop reads CASSREGRGVSGYTF. The CDR3 DNA reads as TGTGCCAGCAGTCGTGAGGGGCGAGGTGTTAGTGGCTACACCTTC.